Listed below are T cell receptor beta chains from one sample, sequenced in a study of identifying expanded T cells in peripheral blood. Data came from immunoSEQ multiplex PCR; TCRdb stores just in-frame clones and leaves some out. The sample has around 70,000 clones; about nine tenths are singletons. The sequenced sample was blood. These receptors were taken from a person aged 18 to 70 in good health. Each CDR3 is given with its conserved first and last residue. Each record gives: CDR3 length, V gene, J gene, D gene, CDR3 protein. D genes are given only for firm matches.

cdr3_length: 13; v_call: TRBV7-6; j_call: TRBJ2-5; d_call: -; cdr3_aa: CASSRDLGETQYF
cdr3_length: 14; v_call: TRBV5-4; j_call: TRBJ2-5; d_call: -; cdr3_aa: CASSLASSQETQYF
cdr3_length: 14; v_call: TRBV7-2; j_call: TRBJ2-7; d_call: -; cdr3_aa: CASSSGRNSYEQYF
cdr3_length: 12; v_call: TRBV2; j_call: TRBJ2-5; d_call: -; cdr3_aa: CASSALEETQYF
cdr3_length: 14; v_call: TRBV6-6; j_call: TRBJ2-3; d_call: -; cdr3_aa: CASSRTASTDTQYF
cdr3_length: 16; v_call: TRBV9; j_call: TRBJ2-3; d_call: TRBD2; cdr3_aa: CASSVGASGKPDTQYF
cdr3_length: 16; v_call: TRBV9; j_call: TRBJ2-7; d_call: -; cdr3_aa: CASSVGPMDEAYEQYF
cdr3_length: 15; v_call: TRBV6-6; j_call: TRBJ1-1; d_call: TRBD1; cdr3_aa: CASSYGGIQGTEAFF
cdr3_length: 15; v_call: TRBV5-8; j_call: TRBJ2-1; d_call: TRBD1; cdr3_aa: CASIPITGADNEQFF
cdr3_length: 15; v_call: TRBV5-6; j_call: TRBJ2-1; d_call: TRBD2; cdr3_aa: CASSFGLAGDNEQFF
cdr3_length: 15; v_call: TRBV11-2; j_call: TRBJ2-2; d_call: -; cdr3_aa: CASSLAGVGTGELFF
cdr3_length: 13; v_call: TRBV29-1; j_call: TRBJ2-1; d_call: -; cdr3_aa: CSLLGAAYNEQFF
cdr3_length: 14; v_call: TRBV5-4; j_call: TRBJ1-4; d_call: -; cdr3_aa: CASSPSLANEKLFF
cdr3_length: 14; v_call: TRBV25-1; j_call: TRBJ1-2; d_call: TRBD1; cdr3_aa: CASSEVDRGNGYTF
cdr3_length: 13; v_call: TRBV29-1; j_call: TRBJ2-5; d_call: TRBD1; cdr3_aa: CSPRRQGPETQYF
cdr3_length: 13; v_call: TRBV5-4; j_call: TRBJ1-2; d_call: TRBD1; cdr3_aa: CASSVLGTGNYTF
cdr3_length: 16; v_call: TRBV18; j_call: TRBJ1-1; d_call: -; cdr3_aa: CASSPIGGSLGTEAFF
cdr3_length: 16; v_call: TRBV4-3; j_call: TRBJ1-1; d_call: -; cdr3_aa: CASSQGFDRRGTEAFF
cdr3_length: 12; v_call: TRBV25-1; j_call: TRBJ1-2; d_call: -; cdr3_aa: CASSGGVSGYTF
cdr3_length: 15; v_call: TRBV6-5; j_call: TRBJ2-1; d_call: TRBD1; cdr3_aa: CASSPIRTGGNEQFF
cdr3_length: 14; v_call: TRBV7-3; j_call: TRBJ2-3; d_call: TRBD2; cdr3_aa: CASSPGTRADTQYF
cdr3_length: 13; v_call: TRBV7-2; j_call: TRBJ2-5; d_call: -; cdr3_aa: CASSRGTEETQYF
cdr3_length: 19; v_call: TRBV21-1; j_call: TRBJ1-4; d_call: -; cdr3_aa: CASSKAGGTGSSTNEKLFF
cdr3_length: 15; v_call: TRBV5-4; j_call: TRBJ2-7; d_call: -; cdr3_aa: CASSPGPQDPYEQYF
cdr3_length: 14; v_call: TRBV5-4; j_call: TRBJ1-1; d_call: -; cdr3_aa: CASSLGVMNTEAFF
cdr3_length: 14; v_call: TRBV10-1; j_call: TRBJ2-1; d_call: -; cdr3_aa: CASSPTGSYNEQFF
cdr3_length: 14; v_call: TRBV10-3; j_call: TRBJ2-3; d_call: TRBD2; cdr3_aa: CATRSGGPTDTQYF
cdr3_length: 13; v_call: TRBV6-4; j_call: TRBJ2-1; d_call: -; cdr3_aa: CASSDRDYNEQFF
cdr3_length: 14; v_call: TRBV11-3; j_call: TRBJ2-7; d_call: -; cdr3_aa: CASSFGGSNYEQYF
cdr3_length: 13; v_call: TRBV2; j_call: TRBJ2-1; d_call: -; cdr3_aa: CASSPGLGAEQFF
cdr3_length: 14; v_call: TRBV6-6; j_call: TRBJ1-5; d_call: -; cdr3_aa: CASSLNGLGQPQHF
cdr3_length: 17; v_call: TRBV2; j_call: TRBJ2-2; d_call: -; cdr3_aa: CASRNFGWGKNTGELFF
cdr3_length: 13; v_call: TRBV6-4; j_call: TRBJ2-1; d_call: -; cdr3_aa: CASSDSRYNEQFF
cdr3_length: 15; v_call: TRBV5-4; j_call: TRBJ2-3; d_call: -; cdr3_aa: CASSPSQGFRDTQYF
cdr3_length: 13; v_call: TRBV28; j_call: TRBJ2-2; d_call: -; cdr3_aa: CASLSGNTGELFF
cdr3_length: 16; v_call: TRBV19; j_call: TRBJ1-3; d_call: -; cdr3_aa: CASSMMTVGSRNTIYF
cdr3_length: 13; v_call: TRBV19; j_call: TRBJ1-1; d_call: -; cdr3_aa: CASNGGGRTEAFF